This T cell receptor (beta chain) emerged from a study of T cell repertoires in ileal Crohn's disease. Whole-study findings and limits: Active smokers at surgery had more clonal expansions than non-smokers. High-frequency clones were more common in sorted CD8 than CD4 cells. Clonality above 26.8% at surgery always came with endoscopic recurrence.

TCRB immunosequencing input was roughly 500 nanograms of biopsy DNA per sample. Repertoires were generated with immunoSEQ multiplex PCR, while TCRdb's copy carries only in-frame clones and drops some. Seen here are several thousand clones, more than 75% observed once, and the top ten hold about 5%. Worth noting for this clone: The target antigen is unknown.

Germline V CDR1 and CDR2: MNHNS, SASEGT. This CDR3 has 15 amino acids. This TCR derives from an adult with Crohn's disease. Sequencing input: ileal tissue. The chain joins TRBV6-1 to TRBJ2-5; D not resolved. The assigned J gene may be wrong: the sequence end matches TRBJ2-7 better. The DNA of the CDR3 is TGTGCCAGCAGCGCCGCCGAGGTAACAACCTACGAGCAGTACTTC. Translated, it gives CASSAAEVTTYEQYF.